The TCR beta chain described here comes from a study of cytomegalovirus exposure and HLA in healthy donors. The study's findings and limits: High sensitivity and specificity were reportedly achieved when the classifier diagnosed cytomegalovirus status. Specificity of three CMV-associated chains for CMV antigens was verified in vitro. Later, an analysis found that TCR clusters from the first cohort tended to co-occur in the 120 validation repertoires.

The repertoire was sequenced with immunoSEQ multiplex PCR; TCRdb's copy has only in-frame clones and lacks some. The sample lists around 230,000 clones; 75% to 90% were seen once. With respect to this clone: What it binds is unknown.

V dropped 4 bases and J dropped 5 bases, with 10 bases sitting between them. The CDR3 length is 13 residues. Looked up from germline, CDR1 is SGDLS and CDR2 is YYNGEE. Sequencing was done on a sample of PBMCs. This TCR was recovered from a woman in her 30s in good health and CMV-seropositive. J is TRBJ1-5 and V is TRBV9, with a possible D match to TRBD1 (5 bases). The CDR3 DNA reads as TGTGCCAGCAGCAGGGGAATTGATCAGCCCCAGCATTTT. It specifies CASSRGIDQPQHF.